This T cell receptor beta chain was recorded in a study of cytotoxic CD8 clonotypes in ibrutinib-treated CLL. Germline V gives CDR1 MDHEN, CDR2 SYDVKM. This CDR3 has 15 residues. Trimming removed 5 bases from V and 3 bases from J; junction bases left unmatched: 6. Data came from immunoSEQ multiplex PCR; TCRdb stores just in-frame clones and leaves some out. The sample records 20,000 to 25,000 clones, about 68% being singletons. The chain is built from TRBV28 and TRBJ2-3; 9 nucleotides agree with TRBD2. Here the sequenced sample was PBMCs, taken before ibrutinib treatment. The clonotype comes from a human donor with chronic lymphocytic leukemia. Here the CDR3 DNA reads TGTGCCAGCAGTACCTATAGCGGGGGAACAGATACGCAGTATTTT. It encodes CASSTYSGGTDTQYF.